A single sample is the source of the 7 T cell receptor beta chains below, sequenced in a study of blood T cell repertoires in COVID-19. Libraries were prepared by immunoSEQ multiplex PCR; TCRdb keeps only in-frame clonotypes and omits some of them. The data contain 40,000 to 55,000 clones, roughly nine tenths of them seen just once; the ten biggest clones take up more than 5.5%. The material sequenced was peripheral blood. These receptors were taken from a human donor in a cohort sampled during active COVID-19.

This chain uses TRBV30 with TRBJ2-3; D might be TRBD2 (6 bases). With 5 bases removed from V and 2 bases from J, the gap between germline ends came to 17 bases. Germline V gene lookup returns CDR1 GTSNPN and CDR2 SVGIG (reference sequence). The CDR3 spans 15 residues. The CDR3 loop reads CAWEEGGRYTDTQYF. The CDR3 bases are TGTGCCTGGGAAGAGGGAGGTCGGTACACAGATACGCAGTATTTT.

The chain has TRBV6-5 and TRBJ1-2; 7 bases are shared with TRBD1. This CDR3 has 13 residues. Germline trimming cut 6 bases from V and 4 bases from J; bases unmatched to any gene: 5. CDR1 and CDR2 from the germline V gene are MNHEY and SVGAGI. The DNA for the CDR3 is TGTGCCAGCAGGACGACAGGGCTCTATGGCTACACCTTC. Translated: CASRTTGLYGYTF.

The genes are TRBV12-3 or TRBV12-4 and TRBJ1-1; D is possibly TRBD1 (6 bases). The V gene lost 10 bases and the J gene lost 6 bases, with 15 bases spanning the gap. The CDR3 consists of 12 residues. The DNA of the CDR3 is TGTGCCAACCGGGGGGCAAACGCTGAAGCTTTCTTT. Encoded protein: CANRGANAEAFF.

The chain links TRBV3-1 (or the pseudogene TRBV3-2) to TRBJ2-3; TRBD2 is a possible D gene (7 bases). Germline lookup yields CDR1 LGHDT and CDR2 YNNKEL (reference sequence). CDR3 length: 15 amino acids. Trimming pared 3 bases from V and 2 bases from J, leaving 12 bases between. The CDR3 region is CASSQAGAYTDTQYF. CDR3 in DNA: TGTGCCAGCAGCCAGGCGGGGGCTTACACAGATACGCAGTATTTT.

The chain links TRBV19 to TRBJ2-5; D gene unclear. The germline V and J ends were trimmed by 5 bases and 3 bases, with 10 bases remaining between them. The germline V gene encodes CDR1 LNHDA and CDR2 SQIVND (reference sequence). The CDR3 has 13 amino acids. The DNA of the CDR3 is TGTGCCAGTAGTGCAAGAGAGAAAGAGACCCAGTACTTC. This codes for CASSAREKETQYF. Using reference TRBV19 and TRBJ2-5 for the parts outside the CDR3, the full variable domain is DGGITQSPKYLFRKEGQNVTLSCEQNLNHDAMYWYRQDPGQGLRLIYYSQIVNDFQKGDIAEGYSVSREKKESFPLTVTSAQKNPTAFYLCASSAREKETQYFGPGTRLLVL.

The chain recombines TRBV6-4 with TRBJ2-2; 10 bases are shared with TRBD1. Germline V CDR1 and CDR2: MRHNA, SNTAGT. CDR3 length equals 13 residues. The CDR3 DNA is TGTGCAACGGGGACAGGGGACACCGGGGAGCTGTTTTTT. Its protein product is CATGTGDTGELFF.

The chain has TRBV19 and TRBJ2-7; weak D call: TRBD2 (5 bases). The CDR3 covers 14 residues. From germline, CDR1 is LNHDA and CDR2 SQIVND (reference sequence). Trimming shortened V by 1 base and J by 0 bases, and 7 bases separated the two germline ends. CDR3 residues: CASSIARDSYEQYF. The CDR3 bases are TGTGCCAGTAGTATAGCCCGGGACTCCTACGAGCAGTACTTC.